This T cell receptor beta chain appears in the sequencing data of a study of CD8+CD57+ T cells in acquired aplastic anemia. Turning to the study itself: Healthy CD8+ samples averaged roughly 9.9 million reads. Study-wide results and limits: The study identified under 30 CD8+ CDR3 sequences shared by patients and controls.

In this sample, this clonotype turned up once. The antigen is unknown. The CDR3 spans 17 residues. V lost 5 bases and J lost 3; bases outside the gene matches: 5. The V gene's germline CDR1 is SGHVS and CDR2 FQNEAQ. Genomic DNA served as template for TCR beta VDJ and CDR3 profiling. One entry per CDR3 protein, called by TCRdb with MiXCR from the reads. The sample shows more than 150,000 distinct CDR3 sequences, 46% of them seen only once. J is TRBJ2-3 and V is TRBV7-8; 16 positions agree with TRBD2. Sequencing was performed on sorted CD4+, CD8+, or CD8+CD57+ T cells (not recorded which) from PBMCs. The receptor's source is a human donor in good health. The CDR3 DNA sequence: TGTGCCAGCAGCCCCCGGGGACTAGCGGGAGGGACAGATACGCAGTATTTT. Translation gives CASSPRGLAGGTDTQYF.